These 28 T cell receptor beta chains came from one sample sequenced in a study of blood T cell repertoires in COVID-19. Repertoires were generated with immunoSEQ multiplex PCR, while TCRdb's copy carries only in-frame clones and drops some. The sample has 80,000 or so clones, 88% seen once. The sequenced material came from peripheral blood. The source is a human donor in a cohort sampled during active COVID-19.

The J gene is TRBJ1-3, the V gene TRBV5-1; D gene unclear. Germline assignment: CDR1 SGHRS and CDR2 YFSETQ. The CDR3 covers 14 residues. Between the trimmed V and J ends, which lost 2 bases and 0 bases, there was a span of 6 bases. The CDR3 bases are TGCGCCAGCAGCTTCGGGGACTCTGGAAACACCATATATTTT. It yields the protein CASSFGDSGNTIYF.

The V and J genes are TRBV13 and TRBJ2-5, with 8 positions matching TRBD1. The CDR3 extends over 16 amino acids. CDR1 is PRHDT and CDR2 is FYEKMQ in the germline V gene (reference sequence). With 3 bases clipped from V and 1 base from J, the junction kept 7 bases outside the gene matches. The CDR3 reads CASSFGQGLFQETQYF. CDR3 in DNA: TGTGCCAGCAGCTTCGGACAGGGTCTGTTCCAAGAGACCCAGTACTTC.

The chain joins TRBV4-2 to TRBJ2-5; maybe TRBD1 (5 bases). This CDR3 comprises 13 residues. V gave up 4 bases and J gave up 1 base, with 7 bases separating them. CDR1 and CDR2 (germline): LGHNA, YNFKEQ. CDR3 sequence reads: CASSLGAQETQYF. For the CDR3, the DNA is TGTGCCAGCAGCCTTGGGGCCCAAGAGACCCAGTACTTC.

The chain employs TRBV30 and TRBJ2-3; 16 nucleotides agree with TRBD2. There are 18 residues in the CDR3. V gave up 1 base and J gave up 1 base; unmatched junction bases: 5. CDR1 and CDR2 from the germline V gene are GTSNPN and SVGIG (reference sequence). CDR3 coding DNA: TGTGCCTGGAGTGCGTCCGGGACTAGCGGGGGGGGCACAGATACGCAGTATTTT. Translation: CAWSASGTSGGGTDTQYF.

A few counts support this clone. The CDR3 region is CASSWNPTGENTEAFF. The DNA for the CDR3 is TGTGCCAGCAGTTGGAATCCGACAGGAGAGAACACTGAAGCTTTCTTT. The rearrangement joins TRBV6-6 to TRBJ1-1, with a possible D match to TRBD1 (6 bases). The V gene lost 4 bases and the J gene lost 1 base, with 16 bases spanning the gap. The CDR3 spans 16 residues. Germline V gene lookup returns CDR1 MNHNY and CDR2 SVGAGI (reference sequence).

The rearrangement joins TRBV10-1 to TRBJ2-2; the match to TRBD2 covers 13 bases. Germline V gene sequence: CDR1 WNHNN, CDR2 SYGVQD (reference sequence). This CDR3 comprises 18 residues. V lost 3 bases, J lost 2 bases, and 6 bases stayed unmatched. CDR3 protein: CASSDMGLAGINTGELFF. In DNA, the CDR3 is TGCGCCAGCAGTGATATGGGACTAGCGGGGATAAACACCGGGGAGCTGTTTTTT.

The chain couples TRBV7-8 to TRBJ2-7; D is unclear. V lost 8 bases and J lost 0, with 11 bases in between. The length of the CDR3 is 13 residues. In germline, CDR1 is SGHVS, CDR2 FQNEAQ. The CDR3 sequence: CASSEEFSYEQYF. Written as DNA, the CDR3 is TGTGCCAGCTCCGAGGAGTTCTCCTACGAGCAGTACTTC.

The chain employs TRBV7-2 and TRBJ2-3; D may be TRBD1 (6 bases). Trimming stripped 4 bases from V and 4 bases from J, with 9 bases between. The CDR3 contains 13 residues. Per the germline V gene, CDR1 is SGHTA and CDR2 is FQGNSA. The CDR3 region is CASSSQGPDTQYF. DNA for the CDR3: TGTGCCAGCAGCTCACAGGGCCCAGATACGCAGTATTTT.

The V gene is TRBV7-9, the J gene TRBJ2-7; 9 bases align to TRBD2. The J segment lost 4 bases and the V segment lost 2 bases, leaving 6 bases of the junction unmatched. This CDR3 region has 15 residues. Germline CDR1 is SEHNR and CDR2 is FQNEAQ (reference sequence). This chain's CDR3 is CASSLLAGGPYEQYF. DNA of the CDR3: TGTGCCAGCAGCTTACTCGCGGGAGGGCCGTACGAGCAGTACTTC.

V is TRBV7-8 and J is TRBJ1-1, with D hard to call. CDR3 length equals 12 residues. Germline CDR1 reads SGHVS; CDR2 reads FQNEAQ. V was clipped by 5 bases and J by 4 bases, with 8 bases between them. CDR3 loop: CASSAVGTEAFF. DNA of the CDR3: TGTGCCAGCAGCGCGGTGGGCACTGAAGCTTTCTTT.

The genes are TRBV7-2 and TRBJ1-6; D might be TRBD1 (6 bases). The V end lost 5 bases, the J end lost 5 bases, and 16 bases lay between the germline ends. The germline CDR1 and CDR2 sequences are SGHTA and FQGNSA. This CDR3 contains 16 residues. Here the CDR3 DNA reads TGTGCCAGCAGCGTAGACACAGGGTTGAATAATTCACCCCTCCACTTT. It translates to CASSVDTGLNNSPLHF.

V is TRBV30 and J is TRBJ2-2; the match to TRBD2 covers 11 bases. CDR1 and CDR2 (germline): GTSNPN, SVGIG (reference sequence). Trimming cost V 3 bases and J 6 bases; bases outside gene matches: 6. The CDR3 length is 15 residues. The CDR3 DNA reads TGTGCCTGGAGGATACTAGCGGGAGCGGCCGGGGAGCTGTTTTTT. Its translation is CAWRILAGAAGELFF. The entire variable domain, with the rest obtained from reference TRBV30 and TRBJ2-2, is as follows: SQTIHQWPATLVQPVGSPLSLECTVEGTSNPNLYWYRQAAGRGLQLLFYSVGIGQISSEVPQNLSASRPQDRQFILSSKKLLLSDSGFYLCAWRILAGAAGELFFGEGSRLTVL.

The chain links TRBV4-1 to TRBJ2-7, with 11 positions matching TRBD2. The V gene end was trimmed by 4 bases and the J gene end by 4 bases; junction bases not matched to a gene: 9. CDR3 length: 16 residues. The V gene's germline CDR1 is MGHRA and CDR2 YSYEKL. For the CDR3, the DNA is TGCGCCAGCAGCCTCTACGGACTAGCGGGTGATTACGAGCAGTACTTC. Encoded protein: CASSLYGLAGDYEQYF.

This clone was found once. This chain's CDR3 is CASSLLAGGLDNEQFF. CDR3 in DNA: TGTGCCAGTAGTCTTTTAGCGGGGGGGCTGGACAATGAGCAGTTCTTC. The chain links TRBV19 to TRBJ2-1; 11 nucleotides align to TRBD2. Germline trimming cut 5 bases from V and 5 bases from J; bases unmatched to any gene: 8. This CDR3 region has 16 residues. The germline V gene encodes CDR1 LNHDA and CDR2 SQIVND (reference sequence).

This chain links TRBV7-2 with TRBJ2-5; TRBD2 matches at 7 bases. The J segment lost 5 bases and the V segment lost 1 base, leaving 4 bases of the junction unmatched. The CDR3 contains 14 residues. Germline V gene lookup returns CDR1 SGHTA and CDR2 FQGNSA. CDR3 nucleotide sequence: TGTGCCAGCAGCTTAGGTCGGGGAGGGGAGACCCAGTACTTC. This codes for CASSLGRGGETQYF.

This clone was found a few times. The chain joins TRBV3-1 (or the pseudogene TRBV3-2) to TRBJ1-6, with D uncertain. V lost 3 bases and J 8 bases, leaving 5 bases between the germline ends. This CDR3 contains 12 residues. The germline CDR1 and CDR2 sequences are LGHDT and YNNKEL (reference sequence). The CDR3 sequence: CASSQGDSPLHF. For the CDR3, the DNA is TGTGCCAGCAGCCAGGGAGATTCACCCCTCCACTTT.

V and J are TRBV28 and TRBJ2-1, with a weak D call TRBD2 (7 bases). V was cut by 3 bases and J by 4 bases, with 10 bases left in between. Germline-derived CDR1 and CDR2 are MDHEN and SYDVKM. The length of the CDR3 is 14 residues. DNA of the CDR3: TGTGCCAGCAGTTTGGGGGGGCAGTACAATGAGCAGTTCTTC. Its translation: CASSLGGQYNEQFF.

The chain recombines TRBV7-2 with TRBJ1-5, with a possible D match to TRBD1 (5 bases). Per germline, CDR1 SGHTA and CDR2 FQGNSA. This CDR3 has 12 residues. V shed 5 bases and J shed 13 bases, with 15 bases lying between them. The CDR3 bases are TGTGCCAGCAGCCGGCGGGACGGAGCTCAGCATTTT. Amino acids: CASSRRDGAQHF.

The V and J genes are TRBV27 and TRBJ2-1, with 8 bases identical to TRBD1. J gave up 7 bases and V 2 bases, and 16 bases lay outside the gene matches. In germline, CDR1 is MNHEY, CDR2 SMNVEV (reference sequence). The CDR3 is 18 amino acids. The CDR3 coding sequence is TGTGCCAGCAGTTTACGTAACCTCCAGGGGGCGATTTCTAATGAGCAGTTCTTC. Amino acids: CASSLRNLQGAISNEQFF.

V is TRBV5-1 and J is TRBJ2-1; 11 nucleotides agree with TRBD2. Germline V gene lookup returns CDR1 SGHRS and CDR2 YFSETQ. This CDR3 spans 16 amino acids. V gave up 3 bases and J gave up 5 bases; unmatched junction bases: 7. The DNA for the CDR3 is TGCGCCAGCAGCTCAATCGGGACTAGCGGAAACAATGAGCAGTTCTTC. Its protein is CASSSIGTSGNNEQFF.

The CDR3 region has the DNA TGCAGCGTGGGACAGATCATGAACACTGAAGCTTTCTTT. The encoded protein is CSVGQIMNTEAFF. The rearrangement uses TRBV29-1 and TRBJ1-1; 7 bases are shared with TRBD1. There are 13 residues in the CDR3. From germline, CDR1 is SQVTM and CDR2 ANQGSEA. Losses at the gene ends were 6 bases for V and 0 bases for J; bases not matched to a gene: 4.

The CDR3 loop is CASRNGGDYGYTF. In nucleotides, the CDR3 is TGTGCCAGCAGGAACGGAGGGGACTATGGCTACACCTTC. The chain combines TRBV12-3 or TRBV12-4 with TRBJ1-2; D might be TRBD1 (5 bases). The CDR3 is made up of 13 amino acids. Trimming pared 6 bases from V and 3 bases from J, leaving 11 bases between.

The gene calls are TRBV23-1 and TRBJ1-2, with a weak D call TRBD1 (6 bases). TRBV23-1 is an ORF for which the function is uncertain. The germline V and J ends were trimmed by 5 bases and 8 bases, with 18 bases remaining between them. The CDR3 totals 14 residues. The CDR3 DNA follows: TGCGCCAGCAGTGGACGGGGGGCCCTCGGGGGCTACACCTTC. This translates into CASSGRGALGGYTF.

The chain joins TRBV2 to TRBJ2-7; 9 bases are shared with TRBD2. There are 15 residues in the CDR3. J gave up 0 bases and V 4 bases, and 4 bases lay outside the gene matches. Germline assignment: CDR1 SNHLY and CDR2 FYNNEI. Written as DNA, the CDR3 is TGTGCCAGCAGTGCGGTTAGCGGGAGCTCCTACGAGCAGTACTTC. This sequence encodes CASSAVSGSSYEQYF.

This clone was found a few times. V and J are TRBV4-2 and TRBJ1-2, with D uncertain. Germline CDR1 is LGHNA and CDR2 is YNFKEQ. CDR3 length: 14 amino acids. Trimming cost V 1 base and J 1 base, with 7 bases left between them. CDR3 region: CASSQVGDNYGYTF. CDR3 nucleotide sequence: TGTGCCAGCAGCCAAGTCGGGGATAACTATGGCTACACCTTC.

The chain combines TRBV3-1 (or the pseudogene TRBV3-2) with TRBJ2-3, with 8 bases matching TRBD2. Germline V CDR1 and CDR2: LGHDT, YNNKEL (reference sequence). This CDR3 spans 15 amino acids. Germline trimming cut 5 bases from V and 1 base from J; bases unmatched to any gene: 5. The CDR3 DNA reads as TGTGCCAGCAGCGGGGGAGCGGGGGGCACAGATACGCAGTATTTT. Amino acids: CASSGGAGGTDTQYF.

The chain uses TRBV9 and TRBJ1-1, with D tentatively TRBD1 (5 bases). CDR3 length equals 13 residues. Deletions cut 4 bases from V and 10 bases from J, with 17 bases between. Looked up from germline, CDR1 is SGDLS and CDR2 is YYNGEE. CDR3 sequence (DNA): TGTGCCAGCAGCCCATTGACAGAAAAGGGAGCTTTCTTT. This codes for CASSPLTEKGAFF.

This clone showed up just a few times. V usage is TRBV5-1 and J usage is TRBJ1-5; 7 bases map to TRBD1. Germline assignment: CDR1 SGHRS and CDR2 YFSETQ. CDR3 length equals 16 residues. V was clipped by 1 base and J by 7 bases; unmatched bases: 11. As DNA, the CDR3 is TGCGCCAGCAGCTTGTGGGGTGGAGGGGGCGAGCAGCCCCAGCATTTT. Translating it yields CASSLWGGGGEQPQHF.